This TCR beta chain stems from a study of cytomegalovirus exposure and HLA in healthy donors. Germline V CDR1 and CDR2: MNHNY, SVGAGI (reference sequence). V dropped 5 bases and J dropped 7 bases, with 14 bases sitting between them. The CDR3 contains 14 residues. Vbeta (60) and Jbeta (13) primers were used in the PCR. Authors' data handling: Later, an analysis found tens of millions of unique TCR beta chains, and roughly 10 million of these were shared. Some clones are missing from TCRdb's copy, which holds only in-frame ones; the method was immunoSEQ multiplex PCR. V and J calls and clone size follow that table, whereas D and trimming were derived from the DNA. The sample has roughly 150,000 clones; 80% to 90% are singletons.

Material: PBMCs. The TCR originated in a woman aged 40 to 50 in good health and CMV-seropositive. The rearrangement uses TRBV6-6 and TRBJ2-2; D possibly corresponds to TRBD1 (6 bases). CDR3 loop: CASSPAGAGGELFF. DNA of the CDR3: TGTGCCAGCAGTCCCGCAGGGGCGGGCGGGGAGCTGTTTTTT.